The clone carrying this T cell receptor (beta chain) was observed a few times. Antigen: not known. CDR3-region Arm-PCR and iRepertoire HTBI primers produced the TCR beta libraries. One entry per CDR3 protein results from TCRdb running MiXCR on the multiplex PCR reads. The sample lists about 530,000 distinct CDR3 sequences, roughly 16% occurring once. As to time point: newly diagnosed GD, antithyroid drugs for less than 3 months. The TCR library was made from RNA that had been extracted from PBMCs in TRIzol. Diagnoses of Graves' disease were made by American Thyroid Association guidelines. The authors drew approximately 10 milliliters of peripheral blood into EDTA tubes. This record belongs to a study of regulatory T cells in long-lasting Graves disease. Germline V gene sequence: CDR1 SGDLS, CDR2 YYNGEE. After removal of 3 bases from V and 7 bases from J, the junction contained 4 bases not matched to a gene. The CDR3 runs 14 residues.

General observations from the study: Tissue studied was limited to peripheral blood, excluding thyroid tissue.

The sample also formed part of further work on T cells in Graves' hyperthyroidism and ophthalmopathy. That work states: TCR CDR3 regions were first amplified by RT-PCR with HTBI primers.

The receptor was isolated from a woman aged 35 to 60 with Graves disease. V usage is TRBV9 and J usage is TRBJ1-4; 9 nucleotides align to TRBD1. The sequencing here drew on peripheral blood mononuclear cells (PBMCs), taken at new diagnosis, from a patient treated with antithyroid drugs. CDR3 nucleotides: TGTGCCAGCAGCGCCGACAGGGGGAGTGAAAAACTGTTTTTT. It specifies CASSADRGSEKLFF.